This T cell receptor beta chain stems from a study of cytomegalovirus exposure and HLA in healthy donors. V was clipped by 7 bases and J by 2 bases, with 14 bases between them. The CDR3 is 14 residues long. The germline V gene has CDR1 LNHDA and CDR2 SQIVND (reference sequence). Amplification used 60 Vbeta primers and 13 Jbeta primers. Sequencing used immunoSEQ multiplex PCR; TCRdb keeps in-frame clones, though not all of them. The sample carries over 150,000 clones, 77% recorded once. The chain uses TRBV19 and TRBJ2-5, with unresolved D. Material for sequencing was PBMCs. This TCR was recovered from a woman in her 30s in good health and CMV-seropositive. CDR3 in amino acids: CASTSSAAQETQYF. Written as DNA, the CDR3 is TGTGCCAGTACCTCGAGCGCAGCACAAGAGACCCAGTACTTC.